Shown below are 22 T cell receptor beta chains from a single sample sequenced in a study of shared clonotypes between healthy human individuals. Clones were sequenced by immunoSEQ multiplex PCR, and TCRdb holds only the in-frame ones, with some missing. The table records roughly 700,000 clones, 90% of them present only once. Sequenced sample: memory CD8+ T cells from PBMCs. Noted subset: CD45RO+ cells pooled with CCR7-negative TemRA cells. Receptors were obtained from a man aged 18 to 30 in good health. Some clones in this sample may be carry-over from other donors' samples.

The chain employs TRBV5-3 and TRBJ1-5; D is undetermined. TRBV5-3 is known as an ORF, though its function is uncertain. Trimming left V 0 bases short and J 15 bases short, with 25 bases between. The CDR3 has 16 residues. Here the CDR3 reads CARSLASSVVFKHRHF. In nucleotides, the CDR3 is TGTGCCAGAAGCTTGGCTAGCTCCGTAGTTTTTAAGCATCGGCATTTT.

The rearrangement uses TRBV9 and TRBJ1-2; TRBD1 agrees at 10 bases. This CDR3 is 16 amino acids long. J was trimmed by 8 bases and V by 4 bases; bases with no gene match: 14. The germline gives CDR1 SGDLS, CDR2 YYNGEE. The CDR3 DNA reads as TGTGCCAGCAGCACCCGGACAGGGGGTGCTGAGGGGGGCTACACCTTC. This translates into CASSTRTGGAEGGYTF.

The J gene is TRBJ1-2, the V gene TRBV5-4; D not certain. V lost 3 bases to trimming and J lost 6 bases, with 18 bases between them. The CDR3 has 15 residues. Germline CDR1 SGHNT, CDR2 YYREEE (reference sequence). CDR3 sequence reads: CASSSIAGRLHGYTF. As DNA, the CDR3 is TGTGCCAGCAGCTCGATCGCGGGTAGGCTCCATGGCTACACCTTC.

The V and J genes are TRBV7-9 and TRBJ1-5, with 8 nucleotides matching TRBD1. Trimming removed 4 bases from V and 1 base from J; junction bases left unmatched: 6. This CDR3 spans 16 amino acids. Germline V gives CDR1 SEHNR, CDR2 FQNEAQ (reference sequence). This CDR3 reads CASSSWTGRSNQPQHF. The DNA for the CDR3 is TGTGCCAGCAGCTCATGGACAGGGAGGAGCAATCAGCCCCAGCATTTT. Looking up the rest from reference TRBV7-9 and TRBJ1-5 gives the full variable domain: DTGVSQNPRHKITKRGQNVTFRCDPISEHNRLYWYRQTLGQGPEFLTYFQNEAQLEKSRLLSDRFSAERPKGSFSTLEIQRTEQGDSAMYLCASSSWTGRSNQPQHFGDGTRLSIL.

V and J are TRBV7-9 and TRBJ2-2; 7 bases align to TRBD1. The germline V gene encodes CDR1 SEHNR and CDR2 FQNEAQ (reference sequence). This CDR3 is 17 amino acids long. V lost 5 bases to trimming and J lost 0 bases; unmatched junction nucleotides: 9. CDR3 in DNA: TGTGCCAGCAGCCCTATTCTCGGGACAGCGAACACCGGGGAGCTGTTTTTT. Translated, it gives CASSPILGTANTGELFF.

The CDR3 nucleotides read TGTGCCAGCAGCGTAGGGCAGGGGGGGACTAGCGGCTACAATGAGCAGTTCTTC. Translation gives CASSVGQGGTSGYNEQFF. The V call is TRBV9, the J call TRBJ2-1; 11 bases agree with TRBD2. Germline V gene data show CDR1 as SGDLS and CDR2 as YYNGEE. V was clipped by 0 bases and J by 3 bases; unmatched bases: 8. The CDR3 spans 18 residues.

The CDR3: CASSGGRTGPAGPNEKLFF. The CDR3 coding sequence is TGCGCCAGCAGCGGGGGCCGGACAGGTCCCGCGGGACCTAATGAAAAACTGTTTTTT. This chain uses TRBV5-1 with TRBJ1-4, with 7 bases aligning to TRBD1. This CDR3 spans 19 amino acids. V gave up 4 bases and J gave up 3 bases; unmatched junction bases: 18. Per germline, CDR1 SGHRS and CDR2 YFSETQ.

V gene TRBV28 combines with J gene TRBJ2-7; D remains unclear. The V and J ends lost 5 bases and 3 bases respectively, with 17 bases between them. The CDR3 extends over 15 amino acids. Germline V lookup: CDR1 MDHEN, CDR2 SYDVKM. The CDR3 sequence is CASSTAWEAYYEQYF. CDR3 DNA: TGTGCCAGCAGTACGGCGTGGGAAGCGTACTACGAGCAGTACTTC.

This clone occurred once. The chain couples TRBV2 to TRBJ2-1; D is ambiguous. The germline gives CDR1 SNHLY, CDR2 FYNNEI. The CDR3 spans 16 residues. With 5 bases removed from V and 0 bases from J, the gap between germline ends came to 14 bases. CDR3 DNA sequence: TGTGCCAGCAGTTTGTCTCGGACCGACTCCTACAATGAGCAGTTCTTC. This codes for CASSLSRTDSYNEQFF.

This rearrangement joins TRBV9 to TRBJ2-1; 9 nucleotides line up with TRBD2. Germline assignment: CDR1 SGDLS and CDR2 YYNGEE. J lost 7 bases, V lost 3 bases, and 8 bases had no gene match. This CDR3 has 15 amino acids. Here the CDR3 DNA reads TGTGCCAGCAGCGCACCTAGCGGGGCGAGGAATGAGCAGTTCTTC. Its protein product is CASSAPSGARNEQFF.

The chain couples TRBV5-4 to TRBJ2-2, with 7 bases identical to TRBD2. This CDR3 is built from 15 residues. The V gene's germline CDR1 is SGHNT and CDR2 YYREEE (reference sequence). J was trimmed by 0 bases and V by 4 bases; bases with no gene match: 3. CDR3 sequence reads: CASSAGLSNTGELFF. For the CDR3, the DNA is TGTGCCAGCAGCGCGGGACTATCGAACACCGGGGAGCTGTTTTTT.

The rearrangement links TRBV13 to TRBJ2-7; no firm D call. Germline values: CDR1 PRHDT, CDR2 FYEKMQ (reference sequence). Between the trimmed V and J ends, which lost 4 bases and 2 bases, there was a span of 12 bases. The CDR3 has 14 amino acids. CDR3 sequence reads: CASSSGIYAYEQYF. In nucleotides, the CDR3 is TGTGCCAGCAGCTCGGGTATTTATGCCTACGAGCAGTACTTC.

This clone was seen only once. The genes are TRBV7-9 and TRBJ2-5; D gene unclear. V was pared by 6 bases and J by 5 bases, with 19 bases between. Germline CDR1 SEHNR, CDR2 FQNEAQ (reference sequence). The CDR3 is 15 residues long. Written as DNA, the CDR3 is TGTGCCAGCAGTTATCCCCAGGAGCAGTGGGAGACCCAGTACTTC. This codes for CASSYPQEQWETQYF.

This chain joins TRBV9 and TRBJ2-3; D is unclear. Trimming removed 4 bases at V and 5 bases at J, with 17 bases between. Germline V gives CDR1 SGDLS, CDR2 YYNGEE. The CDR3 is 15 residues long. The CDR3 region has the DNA TGTGCCAGCAGCTCCCGCCCCCGGCCCGAAGATACGCAGTATTTT. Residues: CASSSRPRPEDTQYF. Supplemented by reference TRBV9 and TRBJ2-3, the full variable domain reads DSGVTQTPKHLITATGQRVTLRCSPRSGDLSVYWYQQSLDQGLQFLIQYYNGEERAKGNILERFSAQQFPDLHSELNLSSLELGDSALYFCASSSRPRPEDTQYFGPGTRLTVL.

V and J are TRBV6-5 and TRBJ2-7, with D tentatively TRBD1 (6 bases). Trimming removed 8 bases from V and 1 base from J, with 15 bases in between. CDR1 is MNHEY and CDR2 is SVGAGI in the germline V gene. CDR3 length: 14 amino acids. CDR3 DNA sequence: TGTGCCAGCTCATCCGGGACACCTTCCTACGAGCAGTACTTC. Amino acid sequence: CASSSGTPSYEQYF.

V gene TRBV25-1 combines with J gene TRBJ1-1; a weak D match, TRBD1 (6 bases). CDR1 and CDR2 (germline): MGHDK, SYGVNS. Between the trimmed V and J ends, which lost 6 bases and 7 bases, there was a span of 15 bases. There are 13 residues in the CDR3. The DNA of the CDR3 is TGTGCCAGCAGCGACACAGGGCACGATGAAGCTTTCTTT. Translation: CASSDTGHDEAFF.

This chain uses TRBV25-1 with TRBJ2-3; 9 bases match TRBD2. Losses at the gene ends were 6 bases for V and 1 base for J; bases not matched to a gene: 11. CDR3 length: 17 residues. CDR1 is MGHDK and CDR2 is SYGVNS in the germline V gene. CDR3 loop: CASSSIQREEGTDTQYF. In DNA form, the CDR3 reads TGTGCCAGCAGCTCCATACAGCGGGAGGAGGGCACAGATACGCAGTATTTT.

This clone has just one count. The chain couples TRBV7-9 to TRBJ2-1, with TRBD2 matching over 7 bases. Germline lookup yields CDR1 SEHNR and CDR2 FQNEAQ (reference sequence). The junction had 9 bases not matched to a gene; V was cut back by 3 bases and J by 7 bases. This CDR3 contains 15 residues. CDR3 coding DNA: TGTGCCAGCAGCTTTCCGGCGGGAGATATGAATGAGCAGTTCTTC. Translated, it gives CASSFPAGDMNEQFF.

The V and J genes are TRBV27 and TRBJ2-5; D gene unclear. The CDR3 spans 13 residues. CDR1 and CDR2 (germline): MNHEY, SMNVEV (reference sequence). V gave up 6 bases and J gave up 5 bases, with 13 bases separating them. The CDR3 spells CASSLNLDETQYF. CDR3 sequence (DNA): TGTGCCAGCAGCTTGAACCTTGACGAGACCCAGTACTTC.

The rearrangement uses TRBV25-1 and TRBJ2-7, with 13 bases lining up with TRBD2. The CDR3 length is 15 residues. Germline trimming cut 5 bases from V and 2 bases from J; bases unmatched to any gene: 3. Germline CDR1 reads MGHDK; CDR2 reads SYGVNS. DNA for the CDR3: TGTGCCAGCAGTACCGGACTAGCGGGAGCCTACGAGCAGTACTTC. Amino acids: CASSTGLAGAYEQYF.

CDR3 sequence (DNA): TGTGCCACCCCCAGGGCGGGGGAGACCCAGTACTTC. It encodes CATPRAGETQYF. V is TRBV2 and J is TRBJ2-5; possibly TRBD2 for D (6 bases). V shed 10 bases and J shed 5 bases, with 14 bases lying between them. This CDR3 is built from 12 residues. The germline V gene has CDR1 SNHLY and CDR2 FYNNEI.

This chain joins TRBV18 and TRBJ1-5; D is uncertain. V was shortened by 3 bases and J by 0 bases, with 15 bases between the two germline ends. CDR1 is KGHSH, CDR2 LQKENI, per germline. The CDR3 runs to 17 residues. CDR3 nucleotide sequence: TGTGCCAGCTCACCGGTCCGAGCCGCTCATAGCAATCAGCCCCAGCATTTT. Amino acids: CASSPVRAAHSNQPQHF.